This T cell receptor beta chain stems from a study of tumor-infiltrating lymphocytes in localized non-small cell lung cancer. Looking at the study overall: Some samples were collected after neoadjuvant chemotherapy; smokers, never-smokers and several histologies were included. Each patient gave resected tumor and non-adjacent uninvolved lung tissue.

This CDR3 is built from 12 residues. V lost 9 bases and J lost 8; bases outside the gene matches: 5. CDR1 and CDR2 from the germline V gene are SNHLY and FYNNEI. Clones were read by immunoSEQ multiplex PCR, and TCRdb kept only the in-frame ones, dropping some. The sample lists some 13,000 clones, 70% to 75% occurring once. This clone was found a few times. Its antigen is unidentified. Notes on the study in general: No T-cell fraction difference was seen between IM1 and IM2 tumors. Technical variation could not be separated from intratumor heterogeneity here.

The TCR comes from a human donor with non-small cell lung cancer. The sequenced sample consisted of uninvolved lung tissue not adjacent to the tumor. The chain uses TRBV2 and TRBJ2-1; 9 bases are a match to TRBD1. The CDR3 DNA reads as TGTGCCAGGGACAGGGGTACATATGAGCAGTTCTTC. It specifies CARDRGTYEQFF.